Presented here are 9 T cell receptor beta chains from one specimen sequenced in a study of PD-L1 blockade in urothelial cancer. Specified time point: peripheral blood 6 weeks after treatment start. The data were produced by immunoSEQ multiplex PCR, yet TCRdb's version contains in-frame clones alone and is incomplete. The top ten clones hold approximately 2.4% of a sample with 120,000 or so clones, roughly 82% of them seen once. The sample consisted of PBMCs, taken around atezolizumab (anti-PD-L1) treatment. These receptors were obtained from a man aged 50-59 years with urothelial cancer.

V gene TRBV5-6 combines with J gene TRBJ1-1; tentatively, D is TRBD1 (6 bases). Germline loops: CDR1 SGHDT, CDR2 YYEEEE. The V end lost 1 base, the J end lost 1 base, and 11 bases lay between the germline ends. There are 15 residues in the CDR3. The CDR3 DNA reads TGTGCCAGCAGCTTGTATAGCAGGGGGAACACTGAAGCTTTCTTT. This encodes CASSLYSRGNTEAFF.

The rearrangement links TRBV6-6 to TRBJ2-1, with a weak D call TRBD2 (6 bases). From germline, CDR1 is MNHNY and CDR2 SVGAGI (reference sequence). This CDR3 is built from 15 residues. The V and J ends lost 5 bases and 4 bases respectively, with 15 bases between them. CDR3: CASSTAGTPYNEQFF. The CDR3 DNA reads TGTGCCAGCAGTACTGCCGGGACTCCGTACAATGAGCAGTTCTTC.

The chain recombines TRBV6-6 with TRBJ2-1; D remains unclear. Deletions cut 5 bases from V and 0 bases from J, with 14 bases between. The germline V gene encodes CDR1 MNHNY and CDR2 SVGAGI (reference sequence). This CDR3 has 16 residues. This CDR3 is CASSALGLHSYNEQFF. In DNA, the CDR3 is TGTGCCAGCAGTGCGCTAGGCCTCCACTCCTACAATGAGCAGTTCTTC.

To note about this clone: The junction differs from germline at one of its ends, possibly a read error. The chain is built from TRBV28 and TRBJ1-6, with D perhaps TRBD1 (6 bases). This CDR3 is built from 16 residues. From germline, CDR1 is MDHEN and CDR2 SYDVKM. The CDR3 sequence: CASSLKRGSFNSPLHF. CDR3 bases: TGTGCCAGCAGTTTAAAGAGGGGGTCCTTTAATTCACCCCTCCACTTT.

This chain joins TRBV14 and TRBJ2-5; possibly TRBD2 for D (7 bases). The germline V and J ends were trimmed by 7 bases and 6 bases, with 18 bases remaining between them. Germline values: CDR1 SGHDN, CDR2 FVKESK. The CDR3 extends over 14 amino acids. The CDR3 DNA follows: TGTGCCAGCAACGTCGACGGGGGGCGTAAGACCCAGTACTTC. Translated: CASNVDGGRKTQYF.

The chain links TRBV19 to TRBJ1-2; D unclear. Trimming took off 3 bases at V and 4 bases at J, with 9 bases between the two ends. This CDR3 is built from 13 residues. Germline V CDR1 and CDR2: LNHDA, SQIVND (reference sequence). The CDR3 DNA reads as TGTGCCAGTAGTATGGGCATATCCTATGGCTACACCTTC. This sequence encodes CASSMGISYGYTF.

The chain joins TRBV30 to TRBJ2-2; weak D call: TRBD1 (6 bases). CDR3 size: 14 residues. The germline CDR1 and CDR2 sequences are GTSNPN and SVGIG (reference sequence). V shed 1 base and J shed 3 bases, with 9 bases lying between them. This CDR3 is CAWSAGVHTGELFF. DNA for the CDR3: TGTGCCTGGAGTGCAGGGGTCCACACCGGGGAGCTGTTTTTT.

This clone was seen a handful of times. V and J are TRBV15 and TRBJ1-4, with D unclear. Trimming stripped 4 bases from V and 3 bases from J, with 12 bases between. Looked up from germline, CDR1 is LNHNV and CDR2 is YYDKDF (reference sequence). The CDR3 sequence is 15 residues long. In DNA form, the CDR3 reads TGTGCCACCAGCAACAGACGGTGGTCTAATGAAAAACTGTTTTTT. Translation: CATSNRRWSNEKLFF.

V usage is TRBV7-9 and J usage is TRBJ2-1; D is possibly TRBD2 (7 bases). Germline lookup yields CDR1 SEHNR and CDR2 FQNEAQ (reference sequence). Trimming took 4 bases from V and 8 from J, leaving 12 bases between them. CDR3 size: 13 residues. In DNA, the CDR3 is TGTGCCAGCAGCTCGGGAGGACAGTATGAGCAGTTCTTC. As protein: CASSSGGQYEQFF.